The TCR beta chain under discussion was sequenced for a study of CD8 T cells in Susac syndrome (dated by TCRdb to 2018 to 2020). With respect to the entire study: Of the Susac syndrome patients who were sequenced, about eight were in clinical remission while about six had clinically active disease. Susac syndrome patients were therapy-naive, on corticosteroids (some also receiving IVIg), or on IVIg alone at blood withdrawal. Whether CD8+ T cell activation and differentiation in Susac syndrome was antigen driven was tested using repertoire sequencing.

High-throughput TCR beta sequencing profiled peripheral blood CD8+ and CD4+ T cells from healthy donors, Susac syndrome patients and multiple sclerosis patients. The Susac syndrome patients fulfilled recently defined diagnostic criteria for either definite or probable disease. Bulk CD8+ and CD4+ T cells were purified by magnetic negative isolation, while CD8+ TEMRA cells were enriched using FACS. Blood was collected in EDTA tubes and processed within 24 hours, with PBMCs isolated through density gradient centrifugation. PBMCs intended for TCR sequencing were frozen in liquid nitrogen and were later thawed in a 37 degrees C water bath. A purity of at least 90% was achieved for sorted or isolated CD4+, CD8+ and CD8+ TEMRA cells. Taken from the germline V gene, the CDR1 and CDR2 loops are MNHEY and SVGAGI. Spanning cysteine to phenylalanine, the CDR3 consists of 15 amino acids. Here the CDR3 DNA is all that survives: 45 bases in frame from base 1. V is cut by 0 bases and J by 7 bases, and the space between the germline ends is 12 bases.

RNA was extracted with the RNeasy kit and 0.5 to 1 ug was reverse transcribed using random hexamers. The immunoSEQ multiplex PCR assay, which covers 54 Vbeta and 13 Jbeta segments, was used to amplify TCR beta CDR3 regions. Bias from PCR amplification was corrected by using a synthetic template baseline for primer optimization and for computational correction. As for the authors' bioinformatics: Reads were annotated to V, D and J genes according to IMGT and were analyzed with immunoSEQ Analyzer, with only productive sequences retained. Clonality was calculated as one minus the Shannon entropy normalized by log2 of the number of productive unique sequences. For each patient and control, public and private clones were evaluated within the 100 most prevalent clones. Clones were defined as Susac-specific when absent from the healthy and MS cohorts, from approximately 1,100 published viral clones and from other ImmuneACCESS disease sequences. TCRdb reworked the public reads: Q25 trimming with fastp, MiXCR clone assembly, productive beta chains retained. Every entry covers one CDR3 protein and lists the most common genes and DNA from its rows. The V and J calls were determined by TCRdb, not by the authors. Across this sample there are approximately 210,000 distinct CDR3 sequences, with about 94% seen only once. Of the sample, 0.15% is held by the ten largest clones.

With regard to this clonotype: There is no known antigen for this receptor. Per-base qualities were not stored, and no clone one base away is much larger.

The investigation overall reported the following: The number of individuals in the TCR sequencing and HLA analysis was acknowledged as relatively small. In patients with Susac syndrome, the CD4+ T cell repertoire showed no detectable clonal expansion.

Material for sequencing was CD4+ T cells from PBMCs. This receptor was identified in a human donor with Susac syndrome. This chain is built from TRBV6-5 and TRBJ1-4, and perhaps TRBD1 as D gene, on 5 matching bases. CDR3 loop: CASSYSWGSGEKLFF. The DNA sequence is TGTGCCAGCAGTTACTCGTGGGGGAGTGGTGAAAAACTGTTTTTT.